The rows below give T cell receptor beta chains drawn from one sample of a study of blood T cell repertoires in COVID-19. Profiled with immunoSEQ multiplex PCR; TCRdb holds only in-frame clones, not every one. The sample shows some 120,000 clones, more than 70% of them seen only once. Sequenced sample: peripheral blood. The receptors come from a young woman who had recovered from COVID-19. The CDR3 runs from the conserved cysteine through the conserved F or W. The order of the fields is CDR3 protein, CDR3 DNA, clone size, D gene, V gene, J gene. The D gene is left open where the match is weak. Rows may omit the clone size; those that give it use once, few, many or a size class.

CASSSGAAVRETQYF	TGTGCCAGCAGTTCGGGAGCAGCGGTAAGGGAGACCCAGTACTTC	NA	NA	TRBV9	TRBJ2-5
CASTGPGQGIGEQYF	TGTGCCAGTACTGGACCGGGACAGGGAATCGGCGAGCAGTACTTC	NA	TRBD1	TRBV19	TRBJ2-7
CASSSPRRADTEAFF	TGTGCCAGCAGCTCCCCCCGCAGGGCCGACACTGAAGCTTTCTTT	NA	NA	TRBV7-2	TRBJ1-1
CASSVTENTEAFF	TGCGCCAGCAGCGTGACAGAGAACACTGAAGCTTTCTTT	few	NA	TRBV5-1	TRBJ1-1
CASTLGVGGRAHGYTF	TGTGCCAGCACCCTGGGAGTTGGGGGCCGGGCCCATGGCTACACCTTC	NA	NA	TRBV28	TRBJ1-2
CASSSPRQFSETQYF	TGTGCCAGCAGTTCGCCCAGACAGTTTTCGGAGACCCAGTACTTC	NA	NA	TRBV28	TRBJ2-5
CASSLATTNEKLFF	TGTGCCAGCAGCCTGGCCACAACTAATGAAAAACTGTTTTTT	NA	NA	TRBV9	TRBJ1-4
CASSNRPPGEQYF	TGTGCCAGCAGTAACCGGCCTCCGGGGGAGCAGTACTTC	NA	NA	TRBV6-6	TRBJ2-7
CASSQMVGRATQYF	TGCGCCAGCAGCCAAATGGTGGGGAGGGCTACGCAGTATTTT	NA	TRBD2	TRBV4-1	TRBJ2-3
CASSPDRGEQPGYTF	TGTGCCAGCAGCCCTGACAGGGGCGAACAACCTGGCTACACCTTC	NA	TRBD1	TRBV4-2	TRBJ1-2
CASSLDHRGSNTEAFF	TGTGCCAGCAGCTTGGATCACCGGGGGTCGAACACTGAAGCTTTCTTT	NA	NA	TRBV5-6	TRBJ1-1
CASSEGASDTQYF	TGCGCCAGCAGTGAGGGGGCGTCAGATACGCAGTATTTT	NA	NA	TRBV10-1	TRBJ2-3
CASSRDYRSKKEQFF	TGTGCCAGCAGCCGGGACTACAGATCCAAGAAGGAGCAGTTCTTC	NA	TRBD2	TRBV11-2	TRBJ2-1
CASSELASGGADTQYF	TGTGCCAGCAGTGAATTGGCTAGCGGGGGGGCGGATACGCAGTATTTT	NA	TRBD2	TRBV2	TRBJ2-3
CASSGGGYSAEAFF	TGTGCCAGCAGTGGTGGAGGGTACTCGGCTGAAGCTTTCTTT	NA	NA	TRBV2	TRBJ1-1
CSVEDPRESLRETQYF	TGCAGCGTTGAAGATCCGCGGGAGTCCTTGCGGGAGACCCAGTACTTC	NA	TRBD2	TRBV29-1	TRBJ2-5
CASSLSGQTNNEKLFF	TGTGCCAGCAGCTTATCAGGACAGACCAATAATGAAAAACTGTTTTTT	few	NA	TRBV5-4	TRBJ1-4
CASSIGRGETQYF	TGTGCCAGCAGCATAGGGCGAGGGGAGACCCAGTACTTC	NA	NA	TRBV13	TRBJ2-5
CASSERTPSGPKRNEQFF	TGTGCCAGCAGTGAACGCACCCCTAGCGGCCCTAAGAGGAATGAGCAGTTCTTC	NA	TRBD2	TRBV6-1	TRBJ2-1
CAWNIARGRGFEQYF	TGTGCCTGGAATATCGCGCGGGGGCGCGGGTTCGAGCAGTACTTC	few	NA	TRBV30	TRBJ2-7
CASSLRTGGATNEKLFF	TGTGCCAGCAGCTTAAGAACAGGGGGCGCGACTAATGAAAAACTGTTTTTT	NA	TRBD1	TRBV7-8	TRBJ1-4
CASSKSLGAEDANSPLHF	TGTGCCAGCAGCAAATCCCTCGGTGCGGAGGACGCCAATTCACCCCTCCACTTT	NA	NA	TRBV21-1	TRBJ1-6
CASSELAGQDTQYF	TGTGCCAGCAGTGAACTAGCGGGGCAAGATACGCAGTATTTT	few	TRBD2	TRBV6-4	TRBJ2-3
CASSPDRGWFEQYF	TGTGCCAGCTCACCGGACAGGGGCTGGTTCGAGCAGTACTTC	NA	TRBD1	TRBV18	TRBJ2-7
CASSQVGATDTQYF	TGCGCCAGCAGCCAAGTAGGGGCGACAGATACGCAGTATTTT	NA	NA	TRBV4-1	TRBJ2-3
CASSGDEGNSPLHF	TGTGCCAGCAGTGGTGACGAGGGTAATTCACCCCTCCACTTT	NA	NA	TRBV28	TRBJ1-6
CASSLDRQFAYF	TGTGCCAGCAGTTTAGACAGACAATTCGCGTACTTC	NA	NA	TRBV28	TRBJ2-7
CASMKTGVNTEAFF	TGCGCCAGCATGAAAACAGGGGTGAACACTGAAGCTTTCTTT	many	TRBD1	TRBV10-2	TRBJ1-1
CASSRASSGDTQYF	TGTGCCAGCAGCCGAGCCTCTAGCGGAGATACGCAGTATTTT	NA	TRBD2	TRBV7-3	TRBJ2-3
CASSIGLAGELFF	TGTGCCAGTAGTATAGGCCTAGCTGGGGAGCTGTTTTTT	once	NA	TRBV19	TRBJ2-2
CASSQGDGRGLRITEAFF	TGCGCCAGCAGCCAGGGTGACGGTAGGGGGCTTCGGATCACTGAAGCTTTCTTT	NA	TRBD1	TRBV4-1	TRBJ1-1
CAWSGGGMNTEAFF	TGTGCCTGGAGTGGGGGAGGGATGAACACTGAAGCTTTCTTT	once	NA	TRBV30	TRBJ1-1
CASRTGGRLNTEAFF	TGCGCCAGCAGAACAGGGGGCCGCTTGAACACTGAAGCTTTCTTT	NA	TRBD1	TRBV5-1	TRBJ1-1
CASSFKNTGELFF	TGTGCCAGCAGCTTTAAGAACACCGGGGAGCTGTTTTTT	NA	NA	TRBV11-2	TRBJ2-2
CASSLGDRMNTEAFF	TGTGCCAGCAGCTTGGGAGACAGAATGAACACTGAAGCTTTCTTT	NA	NA	TRBV5-6	TRBJ1-1
CASSIVHQGKSEAFF	TGTGCCAGTAGTATTGTCCACCAGGGGAAAAGTGAAGCTTTCTTT	NA	NA	TRBV19	TRBJ1-1
CASSLGRDTDTQYF	TGCGCCAGCAGCTTGGGCCGGGACACAGATACGCAGTATTTT	NA	NA	TRBV5-1	TRBJ2-3
CASSLSKLTGATDTQYF	TGTGCCAGCAGTTTATCGAAACTGACAGGGGCTACAGATACGCAGTATTTT	NA	TRBD1	TRBV27	TRBJ2-3
CASSKDITGGYTF	TGTGCCAGCAGCAAAGACATAACGGGGGGCTACACCTTC	few	NA	TRBV9	TRBJ1-2
CASSPRTGDTEAFF	TGTGCCAGCAGTCCTCGGACAGGGGACACTGAAGCTTTCTTT	NA	TRBD1	TRBV9	TRBJ1-1
CASSPGDLRGETQYF	TGTGCCAGCAGCCCTGGGGACCTCCGGGGGGAGACCCAGTACTTC	NA	NA	TRBV7-2	TRBJ2-5
CASSPTQGKTGELFF	TGTGCCAGCTCACCAACACAGGGGAAGACCGGGGAGCTGTTTTTT	few	TRBD1	TRBV18	TRBJ2-2
CASKGLARASYNEQFF	TGCGCCAGCAAAGGACTAGCGCGAGCATCCTACAATGAGCAGTTCTTC	few	TRBD2	TRBV10-2	TRBJ2-1
CASSSGTFSYEQYF	TGTGCCAGCAGTTCCGGGACTTTCTCCTACGAGCAGTACTTC	NA	NA	TRBV7-8	TRBJ2-7